The 21 T cell receptor beta chains reported below all come from one sample, sequenced in a study of T-cell reconstitution after alpha-beta-depleted transplantation in children. Regarding the study as a whole: Diversity and T-cell counts at one year after transplant derived mostly from new T cells.

Unique molecular identifiers were built into the TCRbeta library. TCRdb redid the calling of the PCR reads with MiXCR, one entry per CDR3 protein. The table has some 300,000 distinct CDR3 sequences, 6% to 10% seen once. The antigens of these receptors remain unknown. The sample was peripheral blood, taken 360 days after TCRalphabeta/CD19-depleted stem cell transplant. The receptors derive from a female patient aged 2 to 10 who had a stem cell transplant for Fanconi anemia, so the T cells may come from the graft donor.

Regarding this clonotype: A much larger clone lies one base from this, so it may be a read error. The V gene is TRBV11-1, the J gene TRBJ2-6; 9 bases line up with TRBD1. Looked up from germline, CDR1 is SGHAT and CDR2 is FQDESV (reference sequence). This CDR3 has 16 amino acids. The V segment lost 10 bases and the J segment 5 bases; nucleotides outside the gene matches: 12. This CDR3 is CATSGQGLSWANVLTF. The DNA of the CDR3 is TGTGCCACTTCGGGACAGGGCTTGTCTTGGGCCAACGTCCTGACTTTC.

In this sample, this clonotype turned up many times. The chain carries TRBV4-2 and TRBJ1-5, with 10 bases fitting TRBD1. Germline V gene lookup returns CDR1 LGHNA and CDR2 YNFKEQ. Trimming took 4 bases from V and 2 from J; bases not matched to a gene: 5. The CDR3 is 16 residues long. As DNA, the CDR3 is TGTGCCAGCAGCCTCCGACAGGGGGCTGGCAATCAGCCCCAGCATTTT. Translating it yields CASSLRQGAGNQPQHF.

This clonotype showed up just a few times. V and J are TRBV13 and TRBJ2-1; TRBD1 matches 8 bases. The CDR3 runs to 16 residues. J gave up 8 bases and V 4 bases, and 13 bases lay outside the gene matches. The V gene's germline CDR1 is PRHDT and CDR2 FYEKMQ (reference sequence). The CDR3 sequence: CASSSPRWTGSDEQFF. The CDR3 bases are TGTGCCAGCAGCTCCCCTCGATGGACAGGGTCAGATGAGCAGTTCTTC.

This chain uses TRBV4-1 with TRBJ1-1; D is unclear. The CDR3 has 14 amino acids. Germline assignment: CDR1 MGHRA and CDR2 YSYEKL. Trimming removed 1 base from V and 10 bases from J, with 16 bases in between. CDR3: CASSQVGEVSSAFF. In nucleotides, the CDR3 is TGCGCCAGCAGCCAAGTTGGAGAGGTCTCATCAGCTTTCTTT.

This clonotype has at least ten counts. J is TRBJ1-1 and V is TRBV5-1; D perhaps matches TRBD1 (6 bases). In germline, CDR1 is SGHRS, CDR2 YFSETQ. The length of the CDR3 is 14 residues. Trimming removed 3 bases at V and 7 bases at J, with 16 bases between. CDR3 in amino acids: CASSSSTDRHEAFF. The CDR3, as DNA: TGCGCCAGCAGCTCCAGCACCGACAGGCATGAAGCTTTCTTT.

This clonotype was seen a few times. One end of the junction does not line up with germline, which may come from a read error. The chain joins TRBV3-1 to TRBJ2-3; possible D gene TRBD2, 5 bases. Germline V gene data show CDR1 as LGHDT and CDR2 as YNNKEL (reference sequence). The CDR3 extends over 18 amino acids. The CDR3 here is CACSRKVKTRLSADTQYF. The CDR3 DNA reads as TGTGCCTGCAGCCGGAAGGTAAAAACTAGACTGTCGGCAGATACGCAGTATTTT.

This clonotype was recorded at least ten times. The chain joins TRBV28 to TRBJ2-5, with D unclear. The CDR3 length is 15 residues. V was clipped by 1 base and J by 5 bases, with 14 bases between them. Per the germline V gene, CDR1 is MDHEN and CDR2 is SYDVKM. Here the CDR3 reads CASSLSALSRETQYF. The CDR3 nucleotides read TGTGCCAGCAGTTTATCGGCACTCTCAAGGGAGACCCAGTACTTC.

This clonotype was counted many times. The J gene is TRBJ2-1, the V gene TRBV20-1; D may be TRBD1 (5 bases). Trimming took off 3 bases at V and 4 bases at J, with 10 bases between the two ends. The length of the CDR3 is 13 residues. Germline-derived CDR1 and CDR2 are DFQATT and SNEGSKA (reference sequence). DNA of the CDR3: TGCAGTGCTAGGGGGCGGACGTACAATGAGCAGTTCTTC. This encodes CSARGRTYNEQFF.

The chain links TRBV6-1 to TRBJ1-6; D remains ambiguous. V was clipped by 10 bases and J by 9 bases, with 16 bases between them. The CDR3 sequence is 13 residues long. The germline CDR1 and CDR2 sequences are MNHNS and SASEGT. The CDR3 nucleotides are TGTGCCACCTCGAGACACGCCCGTTCACCCCTCCACTTT. Residues: CATSRHARSPLHF.

This clonotype was counted many times. The rearrangement uses TRBV6-1 and TRBJ1-5; 9 bases match TRBD1. Germline trimming cut 3 bases from V and 7 bases from J; bases unmatched to any gene: 4. Germline V gene data show CDR1 as MNHNS and CDR2 as SASEGT. The CDR3 length is 14 residues. The CDR3 sequence is CASSDYRGRQPQHF. CDR3 sequence (DNA): TGTGCCAGCAGTGATTACAGGGGGCGACAGCCCCAGCATTTT.

This clonotype was detected only a few times. V gene TRBV4-2 combines with J gene TRBJ2-7, with D unclear. Germline values: CDR1 LGHNA, CDR2 YNFKEQ. V lost 8 bases and J lost 2, with 19 bases in between. This CDR3 comprises 15 residues. This CDR3 reads CASSENVGVTYEQYV. CDR3 DNA: TGTGCCAGCTCGGAGAATGTAGGAGTTACCTACGAGCAGTACGTC.

Of note for this clonotype: With a much larger clone just one base away, this may be a read error. This sequence joins TRBV7-3 and TRBJ2-1; 8 bases are a match to TRBD2. The CDR3 length is 13 residues. Germline V lookup: CDR1 SGHTA, CDR2 FQGTGA. The CDR3, as DNA: TGTGCCAGCAGCTTACTAGCGGGCAATGAGCGGTTCTTC. Protein sequence: CASSLLAGNERFF.

This chain links TRBV15 with TRBJ2-5, with a weak D call TRBD1 (5 bases). The CDR3 is made up of 15 amino acids. Germline CDR1 reads LNHNV; CDR2 reads YYDKDF (reference sequence). The germline V and J ends were trimmed by 0 bases and 0 bases, with 8 bases remaining between them. CDR3 amino acids: CATSRDRVYQETQYF. In nucleotides, the CDR3 is TGTGCCACCAGCAGAGACAGGGTGTACCAAGAGACCCAGTACTTC.

This clonotype has a count of ten or more. CDR3 sequence reads: CASSFRAIHEQFF. The DNA for the CDR3 is TGTGCCAGCAGTTTCAGGGCTATCCATGAGCAGTTCTTC. The chain uses TRBV12-3 or TRBV12-4 and TRBJ2-1, with TRBD1 as a possible D gene (5 bases). The CDR3 is 13 residues long. The V end lost 3 bases, the J end lost 8 bases, and 11 bases lay between the germline ends.

This chain links TRBV4-2 with TRBJ1-6, with D possibly matching TRBD1 (5 bases). The CDR3 has 17 residues. Germline CDR1 reads LGHNA; CDR2 reads YNFKEQ. V lost 4 bases and J lost 0, with 13 bases in between. The DNA for the CDR3 is TGTGCCAGCAGCCGGGGACTCCCGAGCTCCTATAATTCACCCCTCCACTTT. Residues: CASSRGLPSSYNSPLHF.

This clonotype was seen repeatedly, ten times or more. The V and J genes are TRBV15 and TRBJ2-3, with D tentatively TRBD2 (5 bases). Germline loops: CDR1 LNHNV, CDR2 YYDKDF (reference sequence). The V end lost 8 bases, the J end lost 3 bases, and 18 bases lay between the germline ends. The CDR3 is made up of 15 amino acids. Here the CDR3 reads CATAKRGQLTDTQYF. The CDR3 DNA reads as TGTGCCACCGCTAAGAGAGGGCAGTTAACAGATACGCAGTATTTT.

This clonotype was seen a handful of times. This rearrangement joins TRBV7-9 to TRBJ1-2; unclear D gene. Per the germline V gene, CDR1 is SEHNR and CDR2 is FQNEAQ (reference sequence). Trimming took off 3 bases at V and 8 bases at J, with 10 bases between the two ends. CDR3 length equals 12 residues. In nucleotides, the CDR3 is TGTGCCAGCAGCTTCCGGGGTCGGGGCTACACCTTC. Translation gives CASSFRGRGYTF.

CDR3 protein: CASSATDVPTEAFF. The CDR3 region has the DNA TGCGCCAGCAGCGCAACGGACGTACCCACTGAAGCTTTCTTT. The chain combines TRBV5-1 with TRBJ1-1; D uncertain. The CDR3 totals 14 residues. CDR1 is SGHRS, CDR2 YFSETQ, per germline. Trimming cost V 4 bases and J 4 bases, with 14 bases left between them.

The rearrangement uses TRBV12-3 or TRBV12-4 and TRBJ2-5, with 7 bases identical to TRBD2. V gave up 5 bases and J gave up 3 bases; unmatched junction bases: 12. The CDR3 has 16 residues. CDR3 nucleotides: TGTGCCAGCAGTGAAGCGGGGCGCCCGGTGGAAGAGACCCAGTACTTC. It specifies CASSEAGRPVEETQYF.

This clonotype was seen repeatedly, ten times or more. J is TRBJ1-3 and V is TRBV12-3 or TRBV12-4; D uncertain. CDR3 length: 14 residues. The V end lost 7 bases, the J end lost 4 bases, and 14 bases lay between the germline ends. In nucleotides, the CDR3 is TGTGCCAGCATCTCGCCGGGAAGAGGAAACACCATATATTTT. Translated, it gives CASISPGRGNTIYF.

CDR3 DNA sequence: TGTACCTTCAGGAAGGGACTAGCGGGAGAGTCTTGGCAAGAGACCCAGTACTTC. This gives the protein CTFRKGLAGESWQETQYF. The chain couples TRBV12-3 or TRBV12-4 to TRBJ2-5, with 14 bases aligning to TRBD2. There are 18 residues in the CDR3.